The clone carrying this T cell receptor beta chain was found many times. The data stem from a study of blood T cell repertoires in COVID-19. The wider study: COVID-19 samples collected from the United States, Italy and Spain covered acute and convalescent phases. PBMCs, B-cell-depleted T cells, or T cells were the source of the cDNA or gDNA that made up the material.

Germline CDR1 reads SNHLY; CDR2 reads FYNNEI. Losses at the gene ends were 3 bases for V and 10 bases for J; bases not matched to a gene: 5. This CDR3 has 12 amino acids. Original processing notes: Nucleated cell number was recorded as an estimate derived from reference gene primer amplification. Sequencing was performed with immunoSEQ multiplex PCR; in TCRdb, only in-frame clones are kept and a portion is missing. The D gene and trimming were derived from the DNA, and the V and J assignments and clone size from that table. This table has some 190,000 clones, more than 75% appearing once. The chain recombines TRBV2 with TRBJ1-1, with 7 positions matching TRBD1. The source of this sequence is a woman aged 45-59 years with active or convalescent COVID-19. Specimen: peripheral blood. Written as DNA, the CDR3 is TGTGCCAGCAGTGACAGGGGGAGGAGAGCTTTCTTT. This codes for CASSDRGRRAFF.